These T cell receptor beta chains were read from a single sample in a study of blood T cell repertoires in COVID-19. The repertoire was sequenced with immunoSEQ multiplex PCR; TCRdb's copy has only in-frame clones and lacks some. The repertoire holds roughly 290,000 clones, with over 75% as singletons. Specimen: peripheral blood. The receptors derive from a woman in her sixties or seventies with acute or convalescent COVID-19. Both conserved end residues are part of each CDR3. Fields, in order: clone size, J gene, D gene, V gene, CDR3 DNA, CDR3 protein. The D gene is left open where the match is weak. Only some rows state a clone size, as once, few, many or a class for expanded clones.

clone_size: -
j_call: TRBJ1-3
d_call: TRBD1
v_call: TRBV4-1
cdr3_nt: TGCGCCAGCAGCCAGGGGATGACAGGGGCAAACACCATATATTTT
cdr3_aa: CASSQGMTGANTIYF

clone_size: -
j_call: TRBJ2-1
d_call: TRBD2
v_call: TRBV9
cdr3_nt: TGTGCCAGCAGCGACCGGACTAGTGTCAATGAGCAGTTCTTC
cdr3_aa: CASSDRTSVNEQFF

clone_size: -
j_call: TRBJ2-2
d_call: -
v_call: TRBV6-4
cdr3_nt: TGTGCCAGCAGTGAGGAGGGGTGGTACACCGGGGAGCTGTTTTTT
cdr3_aa: CASSEEGWYTGELFF

clone_size: -
j_call: TRBJ1-5
d_call: -
v_call: TRBV30
cdr3_nt: TGTGCCTGGAGTAAGGGGCAGGGCGATCAGCCCCAGCATTTT
cdr3_aa: CAWSKGQGDQPQHF

clone_size: -
j_call: TRBJ2-1
d_call: -
v_call: TRBV28
cdr3_nt: TGTGCCAGCAGTTCCATAGTGGGGGCTACCTACAATGAGCAGTTCTTC
cdr3_aa: CASSSIVGATYNEQFF

clone_size: -
j_call: TRBJ2-2
d_call: -
v_call: TRBV9
cdr3_nt: TGTGCCAGCGAGGCGCCGGCGAACACCGGGGAGCTGTTTTTT
cdr3_aa: CASEAPANTGELFF

clone_size: -
j_call: TRBJ2-1
d_call: TRBD2
v_call: TRBV5-1
cdr3_nt: TGCGCCAGCAGCCGACTAGCGGGAGGATCTAATGAGCAGTTCTTC
cdr3_aa: CASSRLAGGSNEQFF

clone_size: -
j_call: TRBJ2-5
d_call: -
v_call: TRBV24-1
cdr3_nt: TGTGCCACCAAGGGAGGGGGGGCAGAGACCCAGTACTTC
cdr3_aa: CATKGGGAETQYF

clone_size: -
j_call: TRBJ2-5
d_call: TRBD2
v_call: TRBV5-1
cdr3_nt: TGCGCCAGCAGACGGGCGACCGGGGGGGAGGCGGAGACCCAGTACTTC
cdr3_aa: CASRRATGGEAETQYF

clone_size: -
j_call: TRBJ1-2
d_call: TRBD1
v_call: TRBV28
cdr3_nt: TGTGCCAGCAGCTTCCCCCCGGGACAGGGGAATGGCTACACCTTC
cdr3_aa: CASSFPPGQGNGYTF

clone_size: -
j_call: TRBJ2-5
d_call: TRBD2
v_call: TRBV30
cdr3_nt: TGTGCCTGGGGGGGACTAGCGAGTGGGACCCAGTACTTC
cdr3_aa: CAWGGLASGTQYF

clone_size: once
j_call: TRBJ2-7
d_call: TRBD2
v_call: TRBV7-2
cdr3_nt: TGTGCCAGCAGCTCCCCCGGGACTAGCGGGAGACGCGAGCAGTACTTC
cdr3_aa: CASSSPGTSGRREQYF

clone_size: -
j_call: TRBJ2-3
d_call: -
v_call: TRBV7-2
cdr3_nt: TGTGCCAGCAGCTTAGACGGTAAAGACACAGATACGCAGTATTTT
cdr3_aa: CASSLDGKDTDTQYF

clone_size: -
j_call: TRBJ1-2
d_call: TRBD1
v_call: TRBV19
cdr3_nt: TGTGCCAGTATCCCGACAGGGCCTAACTATGGCTACACCTTC
cdr3_aa: CASIPTGPNYGYTF

clone_size: -
j_call: TRBJ1-4
d_call: -
v_call: TRBV4-2
cdr3_nt: TGTGCCAGCAGCCAAGATCGGTACGATACCTATGAAAAACTGTTTTTT
cdr3_aa: CASSQDRYDTYEKLFF

clone_size: -
j_call: TRBJ2-5
d_call: -
v_call: TRBV5-1
cdr3_nt: TGCGCCAGCAGCTTGTCATCAGCGGCCCGAGAGACCCAGTACTTC
cdr3_aa: CASSLSSAARETQYF

clone_size: once
j_call: TRBJ2-3
d_call: -
v_call: TRBV4-2
cdr3_nt: TGTGCCAGCAGCCCGTTACTGGGCACAGATACGCAGTATTTT
cdr3_aa: CASSPLLGTDTQYF